Presented here are 3 T cell receptor beta chains from one specimen sequenced in a study of cytomegalovirus exposure and HLA in healthy donors. Data came from immunoSEQ multiplex PCR; TCRdb stores just in-frame clones and leaves some out. The sample yields about 74,000 clones, 94% seen once. Sequencing was done on a sample of PBMCs. The receptors were gathered from a young man in good health and CMV-seropositive.

This chain joins TRBV19 and TRBJ2-1; no firm D call. The CDR3 covers 14 residues. V gave up 3 bases and J gave up 7 bases, with 13 bases separating them. Per germline, CDR1 LNHDA and CDR2 SQIVND (reference sequence). The chain's CDR3 is CASSIRHFVNEQFF. For the CDR3, the DNA is TGTGCCAGTAGTATCCGACATTTCGTTAATGAGCAGTTCTTC.

This clone appeared a single time. Other DNA sequences in the sample encode the same CDR3. The rearrangement links TRBV27 to TRBJ2-6; possibly TRBD2 for D (6 bases). Germline assignment: CDR1 MNHEY and CDR2 SMNVEV (reference sequence). CDR3 length equals 16 residues. With 1 base removed from V and 0 bases from J, the gap between germline ends came to 7 bases. As DNA, the CDR3 is TGTGCCAGCAGTTTATGGAGGGGCTCTGGGGCCAACGTCCTGACTTTC. The encoded protein is CASSLWRGSGANVLTF.

This rearrangement joins TRBV9 to TRBJ1-1; D is uncertain. There are 12 residues in the CDR3. Germline V gene data show CDR1 as SGDLS and CDR2 as YYNGEE. Trimming stripped 4 bases from V and 5 bases from J, with 9 bases between. The CDR3 is CASSPHGTEAFF. The CDR3 DNA follows: TGTGCCAGCAGCCCTCACGGGACTGAAGCTTTCTTT.